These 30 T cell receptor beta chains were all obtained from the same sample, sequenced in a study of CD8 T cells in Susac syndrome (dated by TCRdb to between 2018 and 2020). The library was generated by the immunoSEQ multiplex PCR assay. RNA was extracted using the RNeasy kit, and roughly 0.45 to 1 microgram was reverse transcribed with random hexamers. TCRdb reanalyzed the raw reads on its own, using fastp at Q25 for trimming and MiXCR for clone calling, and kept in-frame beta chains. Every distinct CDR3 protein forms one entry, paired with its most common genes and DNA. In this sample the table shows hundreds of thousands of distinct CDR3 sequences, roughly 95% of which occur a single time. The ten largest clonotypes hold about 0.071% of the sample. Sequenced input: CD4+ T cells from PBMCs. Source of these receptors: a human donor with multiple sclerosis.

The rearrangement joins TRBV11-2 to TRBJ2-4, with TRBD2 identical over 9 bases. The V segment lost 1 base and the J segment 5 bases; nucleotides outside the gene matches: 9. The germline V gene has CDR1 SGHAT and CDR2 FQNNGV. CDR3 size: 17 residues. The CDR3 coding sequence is TGTGCCAGCAGCTTAGGTTCGGCGGGGGGGCCTCAAAACATTCAGTACTTC. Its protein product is CASSLGSAGGPQNIQYF. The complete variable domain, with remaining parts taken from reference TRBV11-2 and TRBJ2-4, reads EAGVAQSPRYKIIEKRQSVAFWCNPISGHATLYWYQQILGQGPKLLIQFQNNGVVDDSQLPKDRFSAERLKGVDSTLKIQPAKLEDSAVYLCASSLGSAGGPQNIQYFGAGTRLSVL.

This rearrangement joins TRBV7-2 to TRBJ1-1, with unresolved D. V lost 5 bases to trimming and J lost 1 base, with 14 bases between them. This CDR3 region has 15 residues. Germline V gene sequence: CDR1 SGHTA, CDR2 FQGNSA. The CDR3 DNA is TGTGCCAGCAGCCGCTCACACACCGCGAACACTGAAGCTTTCTTT. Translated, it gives CASSRSHTANTEAFF.

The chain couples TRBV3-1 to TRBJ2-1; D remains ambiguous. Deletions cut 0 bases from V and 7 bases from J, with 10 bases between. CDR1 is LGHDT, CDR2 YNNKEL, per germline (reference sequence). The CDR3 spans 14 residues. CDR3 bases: TGTGCCAGCAGCCAAGATCTCGATCCGAATGAGCAGTTCTTC. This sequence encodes CASSQDLDPNEQFF.

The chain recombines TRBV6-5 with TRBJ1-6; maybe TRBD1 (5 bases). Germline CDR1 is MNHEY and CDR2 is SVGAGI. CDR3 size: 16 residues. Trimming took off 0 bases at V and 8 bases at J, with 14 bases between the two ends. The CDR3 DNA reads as TGTGCCAGCAGTTACTCAGGGGCCGGGAGTTATTCACCCCTCCACTTT. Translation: CASSYSGAGSYSPLHF.

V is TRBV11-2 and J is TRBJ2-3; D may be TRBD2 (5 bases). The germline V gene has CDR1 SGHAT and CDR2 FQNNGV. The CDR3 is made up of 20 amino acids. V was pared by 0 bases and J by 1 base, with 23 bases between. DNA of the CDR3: TGTGCCAGCAGCTTAGACGGTCCCCTTCGGGGAGCGGCGGGCACAGATACGCAGTATTTT. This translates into CASSLDGPLRGAAGTDTQYF.

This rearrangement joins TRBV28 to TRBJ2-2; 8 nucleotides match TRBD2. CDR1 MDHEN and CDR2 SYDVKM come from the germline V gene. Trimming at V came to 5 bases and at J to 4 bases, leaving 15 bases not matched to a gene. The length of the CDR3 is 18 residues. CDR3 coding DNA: TGTGCCAGCAGTAGTTACGCGGCGGGGACTAGTGTCACCGGGGAGCTGTTTTTT. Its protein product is CASSSYAAGTSVTGELFF. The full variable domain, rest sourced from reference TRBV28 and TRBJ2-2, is DVKVTQSSRYLVKRTGEKVFLECVQDMDHENMFWYRQDPGLGLRLIYFSYDVKMKEKGDIPEGYSVSREKKERFSLILESASTNQTSMYLCASSSYAAGTSVTGELFFGEGSRLTVL.

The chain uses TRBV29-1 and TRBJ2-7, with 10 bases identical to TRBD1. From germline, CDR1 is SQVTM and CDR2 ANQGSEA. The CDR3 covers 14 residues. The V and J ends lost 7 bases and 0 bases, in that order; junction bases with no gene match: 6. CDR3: CSAAGTGASYEQYF. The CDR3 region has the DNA TGCAGCGCGGCCGGGACAGGGGCCTCCTACGAGCAGTACTTC.

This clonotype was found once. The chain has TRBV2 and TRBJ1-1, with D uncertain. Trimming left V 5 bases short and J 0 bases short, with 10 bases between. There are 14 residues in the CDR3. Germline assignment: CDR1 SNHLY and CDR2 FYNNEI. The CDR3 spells CASSPFGVNTEAFF. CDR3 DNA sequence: TGTGCCAGCAGTCCCTTTGGGGTGAACACTGAAGCTTTCTTT.

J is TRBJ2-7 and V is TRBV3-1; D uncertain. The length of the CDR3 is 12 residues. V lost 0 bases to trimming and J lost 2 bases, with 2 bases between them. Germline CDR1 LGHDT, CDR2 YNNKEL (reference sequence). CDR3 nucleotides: TGTGCCAGCAGCCAAGATCCCTACGAGCAGTACTTC. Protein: CASSQDPYEQYF.

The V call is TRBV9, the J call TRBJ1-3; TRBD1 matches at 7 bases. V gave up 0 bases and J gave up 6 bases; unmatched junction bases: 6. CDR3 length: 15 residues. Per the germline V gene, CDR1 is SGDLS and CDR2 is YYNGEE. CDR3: CASSVDEDRINTIYF. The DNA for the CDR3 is TGTGCCAGCAGCGTAGATGAGGACAGGATAAACACCATATATTTT.

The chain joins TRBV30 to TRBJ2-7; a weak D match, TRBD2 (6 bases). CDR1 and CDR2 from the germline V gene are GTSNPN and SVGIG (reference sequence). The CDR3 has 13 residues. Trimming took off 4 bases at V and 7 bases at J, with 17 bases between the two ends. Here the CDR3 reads CAWTSRHRGEQYF. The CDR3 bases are TGTGCCTGGACCTCGAGGCACCGGGGGGAGCAGTACTTC.

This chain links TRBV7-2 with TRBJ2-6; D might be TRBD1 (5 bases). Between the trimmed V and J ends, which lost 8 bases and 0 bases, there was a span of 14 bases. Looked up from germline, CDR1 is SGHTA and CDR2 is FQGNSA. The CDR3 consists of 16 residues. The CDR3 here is CASGESRASGANVLTF. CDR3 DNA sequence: TGTGCCAGCGGCGAGAGCAGGGCCTCTGGGGCCAACGTCCTGACTTTC.

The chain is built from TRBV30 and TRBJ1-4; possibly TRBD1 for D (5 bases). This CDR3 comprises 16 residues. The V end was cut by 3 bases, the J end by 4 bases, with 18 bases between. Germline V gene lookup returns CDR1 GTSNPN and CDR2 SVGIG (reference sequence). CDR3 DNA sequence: TGTGCCTGGAGCCGGGGACGTCCCCGGAATAATGAAAAACTGTTTTTT. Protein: CAWSRGRPRNNEKLFF.

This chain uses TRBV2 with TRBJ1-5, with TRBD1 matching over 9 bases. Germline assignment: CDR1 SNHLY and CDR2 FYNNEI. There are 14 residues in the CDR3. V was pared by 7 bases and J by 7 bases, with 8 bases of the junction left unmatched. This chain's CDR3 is CASTRDRVGQPQHF. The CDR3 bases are TGTGCCAGCACCCGGGACAGGGTCGGACAGCCCCAGCATTTT.

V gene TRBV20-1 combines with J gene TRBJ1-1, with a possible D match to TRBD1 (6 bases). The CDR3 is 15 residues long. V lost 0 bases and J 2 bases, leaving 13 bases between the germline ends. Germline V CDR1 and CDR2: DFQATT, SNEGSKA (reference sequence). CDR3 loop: CSARDFTGRNTEAFF. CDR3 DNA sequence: TGCAGTGCTAGAGATTTTACAGGGAGAAACACTGAAGCTTTCTTT.

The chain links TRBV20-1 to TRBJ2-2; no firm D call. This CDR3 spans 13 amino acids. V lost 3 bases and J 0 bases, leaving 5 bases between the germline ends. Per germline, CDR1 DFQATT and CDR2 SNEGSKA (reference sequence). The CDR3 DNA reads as TGCAGTGCTAGTCGACCGAACACCGGGGAGCTGTTTTTT. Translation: CSASRPNTGELFF.

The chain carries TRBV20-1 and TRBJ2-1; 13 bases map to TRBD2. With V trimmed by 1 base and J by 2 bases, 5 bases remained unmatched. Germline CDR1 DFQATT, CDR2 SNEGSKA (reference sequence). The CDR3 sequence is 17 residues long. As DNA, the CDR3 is TGCAGTGCTAGAGGGACTAGCGGGAGACGTACCTACAATGAGCAGTTCTTC. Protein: CSARGTSGRRTYNEQFF.

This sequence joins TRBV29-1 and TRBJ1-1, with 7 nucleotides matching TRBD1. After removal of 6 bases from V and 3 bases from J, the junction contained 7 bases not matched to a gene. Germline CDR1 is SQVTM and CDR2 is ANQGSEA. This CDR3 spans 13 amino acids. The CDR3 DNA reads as TGCAGCGTAAACAGGGGAGGGGACACTGAAGCTTTCTTT. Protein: CSVNRGGDTEAFF.

CDR3 bases: TGTGCCAGCAGTCCCCCGGCGGGGCGGCAGAACTCCTACGAGCAGTACTTC. Its translation: CASSPPAGRQNSYEQYF. The chain links TRBV28 to TRBJ2-7, with a possible D match to TRBD2 (6 bases). CDR3 size: 17 residues. V was clipped by 5 bases and J by 0 bases, with 20 bases between them. Per the germline V gene, CDR1 is MDHEN and CDR2 is SYDVKM. The variable domain in full, completed from reference TRBV28 and TRBJ2-7, reads DVKVTQSSRYLVKRTGEKVFLECVQDMDHENMFWYRQDPGLGLRLIYFSYDVKMKEKGDIPEGYSVSREKKERFSLILESASTNQTSMYLCASSPPAGRQNSYEQYFGPGTRLTVT.

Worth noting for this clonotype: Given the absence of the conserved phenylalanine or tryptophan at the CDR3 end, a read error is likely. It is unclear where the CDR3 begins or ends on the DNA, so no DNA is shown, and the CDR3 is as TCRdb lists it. This chain's CDR3 is CAWGHVNGPYPQYL. The chain is built from TRBV30 and TRBJ2-3; the table's D gene call, TRBD2, was not cross checked with the DNA. The CDR3 length equals 14 residues, ends included. The germline V gene encodes CDR1 GTSNPN and CDR2 SVGIG (reference sequence).

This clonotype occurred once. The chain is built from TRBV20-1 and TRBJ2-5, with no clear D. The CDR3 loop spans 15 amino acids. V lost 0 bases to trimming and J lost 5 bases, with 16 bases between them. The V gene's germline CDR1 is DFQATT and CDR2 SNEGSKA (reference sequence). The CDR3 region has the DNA TGCAGTGCTAGAGATCCGGTCTCGGCTTGGGAGACCCAGTACTTC. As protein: CSARDPVSAWETQYF.

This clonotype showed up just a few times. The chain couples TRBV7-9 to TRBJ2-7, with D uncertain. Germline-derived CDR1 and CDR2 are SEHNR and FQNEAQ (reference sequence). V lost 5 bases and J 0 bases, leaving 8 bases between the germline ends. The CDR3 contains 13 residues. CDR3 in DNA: TGTGCCAGCAGCCTCCCTAGCTCCTACGAGCAGTACGTC. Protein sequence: CASSLPSSYEQYV.

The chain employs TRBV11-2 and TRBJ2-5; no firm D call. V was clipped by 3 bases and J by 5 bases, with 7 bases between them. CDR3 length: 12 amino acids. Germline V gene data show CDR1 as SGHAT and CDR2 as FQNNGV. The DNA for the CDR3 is TGTGCCAGCAGCTTTGACCCGGAGACCCAGTACTTC. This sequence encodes CASSFDPETQYF.

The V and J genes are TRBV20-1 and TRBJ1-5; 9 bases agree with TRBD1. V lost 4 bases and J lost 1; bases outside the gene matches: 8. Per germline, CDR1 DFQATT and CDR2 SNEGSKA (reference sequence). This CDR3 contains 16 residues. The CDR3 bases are TGCAGTGCTACCGCAACAGGGGGCGCAAGCAATCAGCCCCAGCATTTT. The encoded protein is CSATATGGASNQPQHF.

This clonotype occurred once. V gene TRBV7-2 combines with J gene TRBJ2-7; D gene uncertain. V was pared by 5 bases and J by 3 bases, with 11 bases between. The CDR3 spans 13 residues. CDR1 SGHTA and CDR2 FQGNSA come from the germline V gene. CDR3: CASSLGRDYEQYV. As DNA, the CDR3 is TGTGCCAGCAGCCTAGGACGCGACTACGAGCAGTACGTC.

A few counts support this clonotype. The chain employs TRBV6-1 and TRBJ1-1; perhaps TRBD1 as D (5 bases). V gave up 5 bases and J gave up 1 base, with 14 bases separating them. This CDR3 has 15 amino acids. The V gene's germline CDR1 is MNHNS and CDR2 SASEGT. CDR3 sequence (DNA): TGTGCCAGCAGTACCCCCCCGGGGGGGAACACTGAAGCTTTCTTT. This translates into CASSTPPGGNTEAFF.

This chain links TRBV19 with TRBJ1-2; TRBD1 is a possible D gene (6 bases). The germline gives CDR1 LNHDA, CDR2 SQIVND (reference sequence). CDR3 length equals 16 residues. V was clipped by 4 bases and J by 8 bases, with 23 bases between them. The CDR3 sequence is CASSKDIGQRVRGYTF. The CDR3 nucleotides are TGTGCCAGTAGTAAGGATATAGGACAGCGGGTAAGGGGCTACACCTTC.

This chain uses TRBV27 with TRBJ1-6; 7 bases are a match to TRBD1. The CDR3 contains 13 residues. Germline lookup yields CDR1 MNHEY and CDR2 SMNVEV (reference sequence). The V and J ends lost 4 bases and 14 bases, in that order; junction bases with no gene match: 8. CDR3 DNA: TGTGCCAGCAGTTCGGGACAGACTCGAGCCCTCCACTTT. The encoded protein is CASSSGQTRALHF.

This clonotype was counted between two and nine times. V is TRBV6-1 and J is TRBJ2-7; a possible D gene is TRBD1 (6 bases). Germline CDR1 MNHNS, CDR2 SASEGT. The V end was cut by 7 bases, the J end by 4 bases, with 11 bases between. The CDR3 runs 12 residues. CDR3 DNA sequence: TGTGCCAGCACCGGGACATCATACGAGCAGTACTTC. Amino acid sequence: CASTGTSYEQYF.

Here the CDR3 reads CSARDGGLITDTQYF. The CDR3 region has the DNA TGCAGTGCTAGAGATGGCGGGCTAATCACAGATACGCAGTATTTT. This chain joins TRBV20-1 and TRBJ2-3, with D possibly TRBD2 on 5 matching bases. V gave up 0 bases and J gave up 2 bases, with 12 bases separating them. This CDR3 comprises 15 residues. Germline V gene sequence: CDR1 DFQATT, CDR2 SNEGSKA (reference sequence).